The 15 T cell receptor beta chains listed next were all sequenced from one sample in a study of regulatory T cells in long-lasting Graves disease. CDR3-region Arm-PCR and iRepertoire HTBI primers produced the TCR beta libraries. TCRdb fed the multiplex PCR reads into MiXCR, producing one record per CDR3 protein. Of about 620,000 distinct CDR3 sequences in the sample, 15% to 20% were seen once. Documented time point: newly diagnosed GD, antithyroid drugs for less than 3 months. Researchers made the TCR library from RNA that was extracted from PBMCs. These same data were also listed under a study on T cells in Graves' hyperthyroidism and ophthalmopathy.

The sequencing here drew on peripheral blood mononuclear cells (PBMCs), taken at new diagnosis, from a patient treated with antithyroid drugs. These receptors were collected from a woman younger than 45 with Graves disease.

In the case of this clonotype: A much larger clone sits a single nucleotide away, making a read error possible. Here the CDR3 omits its conserved ending phenylalanine or tryptophan, so a read error is the likely source. The chain links TRBV7-3 to TRBJ1-1, with TRBD1 as a possible D gene (5 bases). The CDR3 has 15 amino acids. Per the germline V gene, CDR1 is SGHTA and CDR2 is FQGTGA. The ends were cut back, 1 base at V and 1 base at J, with 10 bases in the middle. CDR3 bases: TGTGCCAGCAGCTTAAAAGGGACGGAGAACACTGAAGCTTTCTCT. This codes for CASSLKGTENTEAFS.

This clonotype was counted only a few times. This chain uses TRBV5-6 with TRBJ2-1, with D perhaps matching TRBD1 (5 bases). CDR3 length: 16 residues. Germline CDR1 is SGHDT and CDR2 is YYEEEE. V lost 1 base to trimming and J lost 7 bases, with 18 bases between them. CDR3 amino acids: CASSLWASGILNEQFF. The CDR3 DNA sequence: TGTGCCAGCAGCTTGTGGGCCTCAGGGATTTTGAATGAGCAGTTCTTC.

The chain couples TRBV27 to TRBJ1-6, with D perhaps matching TRBD1 (5 bases). CDR1 and CDR2 from the germline V gene are MNHEY and SMNVEV (reference sequence). V lost 3 bases and J 7 bases, leaving 13 bases between the germline ends. The CDR3 is made up of 15 amino acids. Here the CDR3 DNA reads TGTGCCAGCAGTTTTTGGGGACTGACCAATTCACCCCTCCACTTT. Translated: CASSFWGLTNSPLHF.

This clonotype was detected many times. This chain uses TRBV20-1 with TRBJ1-1; no reliable D call. Trimming took 6 bases from V and 4 from J, leaving 12 bases between them. Germline V gene lookup returns CDR1 DFQATT and CDR2 SNEGSKA (reference sequence). This CDR3 contains 12 residues. CDR3 protein: CSAQGYGTEAFF. The CDR3 region has the DNA TGCAGTGCCCAAGGGTATGGCACTGAAGCTTTCTTT.

V and J are TRBV5-5 and TRBJ1-5, with 8 bases identical to TRBD1. V was pared by 0 bases and J by 3 bases, with 11 bases of the junction left unmatched. The germline CDR1 and CDR2 sequences are SGHKS and YYEKEE (reference sequence). The CDR3 length is 18 residues. CDR3 sequence (DNA): TGTGCCAGCAGCTTGGCCGTGACAGGGGCCCTTAACAATCAGCCCCAGCATTTT. Translated, it gives CASSLAVTGALNNQPQHF.

The genes are TRBV5-1 and TRBJ1-4; 7 bases agree with TRBD1. The junction had 8 bases not matched to a gene; V was cut back by 4 bases and J by 5 bases. CDR3 size: 15 residues. From germline, CDR1 is SGHRS and CDR2 YFSETQ. The CDR3 DNA is TGCGCCAGCAGCACTACAGGGGTCGCAAATGAAAAACTGTTTTTT. Residues: CASSTTGVANEKLFF.

V gene TRBV9 combines with J gene TRBJ1-2, with 8 positions matching TRBD1. Germline lookup yields CDR1 SGDLS and CDR2 YYNGEE. The ends lost 4 bases at V and 4 bases at J; junction bases unmatched: 9. This CDR3 is built from 15 residues. CDR3 region: CASSFKTGESYGYTF. The CDR3 coding sequence is TGTGCCAGCAGCTTCAAGACAGGGGAGAGCTATGGCTACACCTTC.

This chain links TRBV6-1 with TRBJ2-1, with TRBD2 identical over 9 bases. The CDR3 consists of 16 residues. Per the germline V gene, CDR1 is MNHNS and CDR2 is SASEGT. The ends lost 6 bases at V and 9 bases at J; junction bases unmatched: 15. The DNA of the CDR3 is TGTGCCAGCAGCGCCGGGTCGCGGGAGGGCCGCGGTGAGCAGTTCTTC. It yields the protein CASSAGSREGRGEQFF.

This clonotype occurred many times. The V gene is TRBV7-3, the J gene TRBJ2-3; 8 bases fit TRBD2. CDR1 and CDR2 from the germline V gene are SGHTA and FQGTGA. The CDR3 extends over 14 amino acids. V dropped 4 bases and J dropped 6; count of bases not matched to a gene: 6. The chain's CDR3 is CASSSREGGDTQYF. CDR3 DNA: TGTGCCAGCAGCTCCCGGGAGGGAGGGGATACGCAGTATTTT.

This clonotype has a count of ten or more. The CDR3 loop reads CASSESVISNYGYTF. DNA for the CDR3: TGTGCCAGCAGTGAAAGTGTCATTTCTAACTATGGCTACACCTTC. The chain links TRBV6-1 to TRBJ1-2, with D uncertain. The V end lost 2 bases, the J end lost 0 bases, and 10 bases lay between the germline ends. CDR3 size: 15 residues. Germline-derived CDR1 and CDR2 are MNHNS and SASEGT.

The rearrangement links TRBV28 to TRBJ2-7; 7 bases align to TRBD2. The V segment lost 6 bases and the J segment 7 bases; nucleotides outside the gene matches: 15. Germline V gene data show CDR1 as MDHEN and CDR2 as SYDVKM. The CDR3 loop spans 15 amino acids. The CDR3, as DNA: TGTGCCAGCAGCCAAGATGTGTCAGGGCGGGGGGAGCAGTACTTC. This encodes CASSQDVSGRGEQYF.

This clonotype showed up just a few times. This sequence joins TRBV28 and TRBJ1-2; D unclear. Germline assignment: CDR1 MDHEN and CDR2 SYDVKM. The germline V and J ends were trimmed by 7 bases and 2 bases, with 8 bases remaining between them. The CDR3 spans 12 residues. CDR3 sequence: CASKETNYGYTF. The CDR3 nucleotides read TGTGCCAGCAAAGAGACGAACTATGGCTACACCTTC.

This clonotype showed up just a few times. This chain uses TRBV7-6 with TRBJ1-4; 7 bases agree with TRBD1. Germline-derived CDR1 and CDR2 are SGHVS and FNYEAQ. V shed 5 bases, J shed 7 bases, and the junction held 7 bases outside the gene matches. CDR3 length: 14 residues. The CDR3, as DNA: TGTGCCAGCAGCCAAGGGGGCGCGGTTGAAAAACTGTTTTTT. It yields the protein CASSQGGAVEKLFF.

V and J are TRBV30 and TRBJ2-3; D is undetermined. This CDR3 contains 14 residues. In germline, CDR1 is GTSNPN, CDR2 SVGIG (reference sequence). V was shortened by 2 bases and J by 6 bases, with 15 bases between the two germline ends. The CDR3 nucleotides read TGTGCCTGGAGTAGGATCTCCAGGTTGGATACGCAGTATTTT. Translation gives CAWSRISRLDTQYF.

This clonotype was found many times. The rearrangement joins TRBV7-8 to TRBJ2-2, with 8 bases matching TRBD1. Per germline, CDR1 SGHVS and CDR2 FQNEAQ. The V segment lost 5 bases and the J segment 5 bases; nucleotides outside the gene matches: 4. There are 14 residues in the CDR3. The CDR3 protein is CASSEQGATGELFF. The CDR3 DNA follows: TGTGCCAGCAGCGAGCAGGGGGCTACCGGGGAGCTGTTTTTT. The full variable domain, its missing parts supplied by reference TRBV7-8 and TRBJ2-2, is GAGVSQSPRYKVAKRGQDVALRCDPISGHVSLFWYQQALGQGPEFLTYFQNEAQLDKSGLPSDRFFAERPEGSVSTLKIQRTQQEDSAVYLCASSEQGATGELFFGEGSRLTVL.